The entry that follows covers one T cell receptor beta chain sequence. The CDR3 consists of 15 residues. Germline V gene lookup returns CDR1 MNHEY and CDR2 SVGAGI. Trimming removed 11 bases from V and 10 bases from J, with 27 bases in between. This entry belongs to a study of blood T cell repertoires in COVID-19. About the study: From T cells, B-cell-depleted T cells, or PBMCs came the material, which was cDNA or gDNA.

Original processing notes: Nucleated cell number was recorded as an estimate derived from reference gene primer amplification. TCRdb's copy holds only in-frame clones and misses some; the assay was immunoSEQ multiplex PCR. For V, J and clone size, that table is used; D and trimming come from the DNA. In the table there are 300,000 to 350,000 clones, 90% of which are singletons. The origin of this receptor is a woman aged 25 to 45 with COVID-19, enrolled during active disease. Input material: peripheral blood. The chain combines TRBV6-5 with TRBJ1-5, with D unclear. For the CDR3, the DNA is TGTGCCGGTTCGCCCCAGGACTCTCCAATCAGCCCCCAGCATTTT. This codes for CAGSPQDSPISPQHF.